Below, 27 T cell receptor beta chains from the same sample are listed, as sequenced in a study of CD8 T cells in Susac syndrome. Reverse transcription of about 0.45 to 1 ug RNA was performed with random hexamers. TCRdb analysed the immunoSEQ multiplex PCR reads with MiXCR anew, one entry per CDR3 protein. The table lists over 150,000 distinct CDR3 sequences, 90% to 95% of them singletons, with roughly 0.098% in the top ten. Sequencing used CD4+ T cells from PBMCs. These receptors were obtained from a human donor with multiple sclerosis.

The genes are TRBV20-1 and TRBJ1-1; D gene unclear. Trimming took off 3 bases at V and 0 bases at J, with 11 bases between the two ends. The CDR3 contains 14 residues. The V gene's germline CDR1 is DFQATT and CDR2 SNEGSKA (reference sequence). This CDR3 reads CSASIIPMNTEAFF. CDR3 DNA: TGCAGTGCTAGCATAATACCAATGAACACTGAAGCTTTCTTT.

This chain joins TRBV20-1 and TRBJ2-3; TRBD1 agrees at 8 bases. The V segment lost 1 base and the J segment 1 base; nucleotides outside the gene matches: 4. The CDR3 has 15 residues. Germline V CDR1 and CDR2: DFQATT, SNEGSKA (reference sequence). This chain's CDR3 is CSARAPGQGTDTQYF. DNA for the CDR3: TGCAGTGCTAGAGCCCCGGGACAGGGCACAGATACGCAGTATTTT.

V and J are TRBV4-3 and TRBJ2-5, with D perhaps TRBD2 (6 bases). Trimming pared 1 base from V and 4 bases from J, leaving 13 bases between. Germline CDR1 reads LGHNA; CDR2 reads YSLEER. The CDR3 is 15 amino acids. The CDR3 spells CASSQGWEAGETQYF. The CDR3 DNA reads TGCGCCAGCAGCCAAGGGTGGGAGGCAGGAGAGACCCAGTACTTC.

V usage is TRBV7-2 and J usage is TRBJ2-2; D ambiguous. Germline CDR1 is SGHTA and CDR2 is FQGNSA. This CDR3 comprises 15 residues. V lost 7 bases, J lost 1 base, and 13 bases lay in between. The CDR3: CASTPSPQNTGELFF. The CDR3 nucleotides are TGTGCCAGCACCCCCTCACCACAGAACACCGGGGAGCTGTTTTTT.

Written as DNA, the CDR3 is TGTGCCAGCAGTTCCTCCGGGACAGCCCCTGCCGAGCAGTACTTC. It translates to CASSSSGTAPAEQYF. The chain links TRBV27 to TRBJ2-7, with 7 bases identical to TRBD1. The CDR3 spans 15 residues. In germline, CDR1 is MNHEY, CDR2 SMNVEV (reference sequence). V shed 4 bases, J shed 6 bases, and the junction held 12 bases outside the gene matches.

The chain employs TRBV3-1 and TRBJ1-5; no firm D call. The CDR3 has 15 residues. The germline gives CDR1 LGHDT, CDR2 YNNKEL (reference sequence). With 1 base removed from V and 1 base from J, the gap between germline ends came to 8 bases. The CDR3 is CASSQGTLSNQPQHF. The DNA for the CDR3 is TGTGCCAGCAGCCAAGGGACTCTAAGCAATCAGCCCCAGCATTTT.

The genes are TRBV27 and TRBJ2-1, with TRBD2 matching over 16 bases. Looked up from germline, CDR1 is MNHEY and CDR2 is SMNVEV (reference sequence). J gave up 3 bases and V 5 bases, and 16 bases lay outside the gene matches. The CDR3 spans 21 residues. CDR3 coding DNA: TGTGCCAGCAGTACCCCAACGACAGGGACTAGCGGGAGGGCCCACTACAATGAGCAGTTCTTC. This codes for CASSTPTTGTSGRAHYNEQFF.

The chain recombines TRBV20-1 with TRBJ1-5; D unresolved. Trimming pared 1 base from V and 6 bases from J, leaving 7 bases between. The CDR3 is made up of 12 amino acids. The V gene's germline CDR1 is DFQATT and CDR2 SNEGSKA (reference sequence). Here the CDR3 DNA reads TGCAGTGCTAGAGCATCGTCTCAGCCCCAGCATTTT. Its protein is CSARASSQPQHF.

J is TRBJ2-3 and V is TRBV5-1, with a weak D call TRBD1 (5 bases). Trimming shortened V by 0 bases and J by 1 base, and 12 bases separated the two germline ends. Germline V gene sequence: CDR1 SGHRS, CDR2 YFSETQ. This CDR3 is built from 16 residues. The CDR3 DNA reads as TGCGCCAGCAGCTTGGGACAGCCTCGGGGCACAGATACGCAGTATTTT. Its protein product is CASSLGQPRGTDTQYF.

In nucleotides, the CDR3 is TGTGCCACCAGTGACCCTGGACTAGCCGTCGAGACCCAGTACTTC. As protein: CATSDPGLAVETQYF. The genes are TRBV24-1 and TRBJ2-5, with TRBD2 identical over 8 bases. V shed 4 bases, J shed 5 bases, and the junction held 8 bases outside the gene matches. CDR3 length equals 15 residues. Germline lookup yields CDR1 KGHDR and CDR2 SFDVKD.

The chain employs TRBV28 and TRBJ2-1, with TRBD1 identical over 7 bases. Trimming cost V 7 bases and J 4 bases; bases outside gene matches: 7. CDR3 length equals 14 residues. Germline V gives CDR1 MDHEN, CDR2 SYDVKM. The CDR3 spells CASTPGTAYNEQFF. The CDR3 DNA is TGTGCCAGCACCCCCGGGACAGCATACAATGAGCAGTTCTTC.

The chain couples TRBV28 to TRBJ2-7, with D uncertain. Trimming cost V 7 bases and J 6 bases, with 16 bases left between them. The CDR3 is made up of 13 amino acids. Germline CDR1 and CDR2: MDHEN and SYDVKM. CDR3 bases: TGTGCCAGCATACCATCTCCCCCCTCCGAGCAGTACTTC. Protein product: CASIPSPPSEQYF. Full variable domain (outside the CDR3, taken from reference TRBV28 and TRBJ2-7): DVKVTQSSRYLVKRTGEKVFLECVQDMDHENMFWYRQDPGLGLRLIYFSYDVKMKEKGDIPEGYSVSREKKERFSLILESASTNQTSMYLCASIPSPPSEQYFGPGTRLTVT.

The chain joins TRBV11-2 to TRBJ1-2; TRBD1 might be the D (6 bases). Germline-derived CDR1 and CDR2 are SGHAT and FQNNGV. The length of the CDR3 is 14 residues. Trimming left V 0 bases short and J 6 bases short, with 11 bases between. The CDR3 sequence is CASSLDQGRDGYTF. Here the CDR3 DNA reads TGTGCCAGCAGCTTAGATCAGGGGAGGGATGGCTACACCTTC.

This rearrangement joins TRBV3-1 to TRBJ2-2, with D uncertain. V was trimmed by 0 bases and J by 6 bases, leaving 11 bases between them. CDR3 length equals 15 residues. The germline gives CDR1 LGHDT, CDR2 YNNKEL (reference sequence). The CDR3 region has the DNA TGTGCCAGCAGCCAAGATGTCTCACTGGCCGGGGAGCTGTTTTTT. It is translated as CASSQDVSLAGELFF.

The rearrangement links TRBV27 to TRBJ1-2; TRBD1 is a possible D gene (6 bases). The V gene lost 0 bases and the J gene lost 4 bases, with 12 bases spanning the gap. Germline V CDR1 and CDR2: MNHEY, SMNVEV (reference sequence). The CDR3 extends over 15 amino acids. CDR3 protein: CASSLSSRGGYGYTF. The CDR3 DNA reads as TGTGCCAGCAGTTTATCGAGCAGGGGAGGCTATGGCTACACCTTC.

The chain links TRBV29-1 to TRBJ2-7, with 10 bases that match TRBD2. The germline V gene has CDR1 SQVTM and CDR2 ANQGSEA. The CDR3 is made up of 13 amino acids. The V gene end was trimmed by 5 bases and the J gene end by 1 base; junction bases not matched to a gene: 2. CDR3 loop: CSVRTSGSYEQYF. In DNA, the CDR3 is TGCAGCGTTCGGACTAGCGGATCCTACGAGCAGTACTTC.

J is TRBJ2-5 and V is TRBV5-4, with no clear D. V lost 1 base, J lost 1 base, and 11 bases lay in between. Germline loops: CDR1 SGHNT, CDR2 YYREEE (reference sequence). This CDR3 is 15 amino acids long. CDR3 sequence reads: CASSLMVGLQETQYF. CDR3 nucleotides: TGTGCCAGCAGCTTGATGGTTGGCCTCCAAGAGACCCAGTACTTC.

This chain links TRBV6-5 with TRBJ1-1, with D possibly matching TRBD1 (5 bases). Trimming removed 0 bases at V and 1 base at J, with 9 bases between. This CDR3 contains 15 residues. Per germline, CDR1 MNHEY and CDR2 SVGAGI. DNA of the CDR3: TGTGCCAGCAGTTACTCGTCAGGGCCGAACACTGAAGCTTTCTTT. Translating gives CASSYSSGPNTEAFF.

This clonotype has more than one count but fewer than ten. CDR3 sequence reads: CASSRDRSNYGYTF. As DNA, the CDR3 is TGTGCCAGCAGCCGGGACCGGTCTAACTATGGCTACACCTTC. The rearrangement joins TRBV9 to TRBJ1-2, with D perhaps matching TRBD1 (5 bases). Germline CDR1 reads SGDLS; CDR2 reads YYNGEE. This CDR3 comprises 14 residues. Trimming left V 4 bases short and J 0 bases short, with 10 bases between.

This clonotype was recorded only once. V usage is TRBV2 and J usage is TRBJ2-2; possible D gene TRBD1, 7 bases. Trimming left V 4 bases short and J 0 bases short, with 12 bases between. CDR3 length: 16 amino acids. Germline assignment: CDR1 SNHLY and CDR2 FYNNEI. The CDR3 protein is CASSGGGTANTGELFF. Written as DNA, the CDR3 is TGTGCCAGCAGTGGGGGCGGGACAGCGAACACCGGGGAGCTGTTTTTT.

The V call is TRBV6-5, the J call TRBJ2-5, with D perhaps matching TRBD1 (7 bases). The V end was cut by 5 bases, the J end by 4 bases, with 17 bases between. The CDR3 spans 15 residues. CDR1 is MNHEY, CDR2 SVGAGI, per germline. This CDR3 is CASSKTGTGVETQYF. CDR3 sequence (DNA): TGTGCCAGCAGTAAGACAGGGACTGGGGTAGAGACCCAGTACTTC.

The V gene is TRBV20-1, the J gene TRBJ2-1; TRBD2 agrees at 14 bases. The CDR3 contains 17 residues. CDR1 and CDR2 from the germline V gene are DFQATT and SNEGSKA (reference sequence). Trimming at V came to 0 bases and at J to 3 bases, leaving 4 bases not matched to a gene. DNA for the CDR3: TGCAGTGCTAGAGATCGGACTAGCGGGGGGCTCTACAATGAGCAGTTCTTC. Amino acids: CSARDRTSGGLYNEQFF.

The rearrangement uses TRBV4-3 and TRBJ2-7; 9 nucleotides agree with TRBD1. J gave up 2 bases and V 1 base, and 3 bases lay outside the gene matches. The CDR3 covers 15 residues. Germline CDR1 and CDR2: LGHNA and YSLEER. DNA for the CDR3: TGCGCCAGCAGCCAAGGGACAGGGGAGACCTACGAGCAGTACTTC. Translation gives CASSQGTGETYEQYF.

V is TRBV7-2 and J is TRBJ2-1; TRBD2 might be the D (6 bases). Germline CDR1 and CDR2: SGHTA and FQGNSA. This CDR3 spans 15 amino acids. Trimming took off 6 bases at V and 0 bases at J, with 12 bases between the two ends. The CDR3 DNA sequence: TGTGCCAGCAGTTACCTAGCGAACTCCTACAATGAGCAGTTCTTC. Protein: CASSYLANSYNEQFF.

V and J are TRBV9 and TRBJ2-7; D is perhaps TRBD1 (6 bases). Germline values: CDR1 SGDLS, CDR2 YYNGEE. With 3 bases removed from V and 2 bases from J, the gap between germline ends came to 15 bases. This CDR3 is built from 15 residues. The CDR3 region has the DNA TGTGCCAGCAGCGGGGGCGGACAGTTGGCCTACGAGCAGTACTTC. Translated, it gives CASSGGGQLAYEQYF.

The chain couples TRBV5-1 to TRBJ2-3; TRBD2 is a possible D gene (6 bases). From germline, CDR1 is SGHRS and CDR2 YFSETQ. V lost 3 bases and J 6 bases, leaving 20 bases between the germline ends. The length of the CDR3 is 16 residues. The CDR3 protein is CASSSTSGVRADTQYF. Here the CDR3 DNA reads TGCGCCAGCAGCTCAACATCGGGGGTACGTGCCGATACGCAGTATTTT.

This chain joins TRBV5-4 and TRBJ1-1; 9 nucleotides match TRBD1. Germline lookup yields CDR1 SGHNT and CDR2 YYREEE (reference sequence). J was trimmed by 4 bases and V by 4 bases; bases with no gene match: 11. The CDR3 is 16 residues long. As DNA, the CDR3 is TGTGCCAGCAGCAGGGGGGGGACAGGGCAAGCCACTGAAGCTTTCTTT. Protein sequence: CASSRGGTGQATEAFF.